Listed here is a single T cell receptor (beta chain). The antigen remains unidentified. This specimen includes other DNA sequences encoding the same CDR3. Primers included in the PCR were 60 Vbeta and 13 Jbeta primers. TCRdb keeps only in-frame clones here, not all; method: immunoSEQ multiplex PCR. The sample shows tens of thousands of clones, around 70% of them seen only once. Germline values: CDR1 SGHRS, CDR2 YFSETQ. The CDR3 loop spans 14 amino acids. The V end was cut by 4 bases, the J end by 5 bases, with 15 bases between. These data originate in a study of cytomegalovirus exposure and HLA in healthy donors. Broader study findings: Being productive about 87% or about 30% of the time was typical of most TCR beta V segments in an earlier analysis. Reports state that TCR beta sequences accurately predicted most subjects' HLA-A and HLA-B alleles. Highest at DRB1 and lowest at HLA-C, TCR association rates differed among HLA loci in a later analysis. One cluster of highly shared sequence variants probably arose as a sequencing artifact.

This clonotype originated in a woman in her thirties or forties in good health and CMV-seropositive. This chain connects TRBV5-1 to TRBJ1-1; no reliable D call. The specimen was PBMCs. The chain's CDR3 is CASSPGGGITEAFF. The CDR3 coding sequence is TGCGCCAGCAGCCCCGGCGGAGGGATTACTGAAGCTTTCTTT.